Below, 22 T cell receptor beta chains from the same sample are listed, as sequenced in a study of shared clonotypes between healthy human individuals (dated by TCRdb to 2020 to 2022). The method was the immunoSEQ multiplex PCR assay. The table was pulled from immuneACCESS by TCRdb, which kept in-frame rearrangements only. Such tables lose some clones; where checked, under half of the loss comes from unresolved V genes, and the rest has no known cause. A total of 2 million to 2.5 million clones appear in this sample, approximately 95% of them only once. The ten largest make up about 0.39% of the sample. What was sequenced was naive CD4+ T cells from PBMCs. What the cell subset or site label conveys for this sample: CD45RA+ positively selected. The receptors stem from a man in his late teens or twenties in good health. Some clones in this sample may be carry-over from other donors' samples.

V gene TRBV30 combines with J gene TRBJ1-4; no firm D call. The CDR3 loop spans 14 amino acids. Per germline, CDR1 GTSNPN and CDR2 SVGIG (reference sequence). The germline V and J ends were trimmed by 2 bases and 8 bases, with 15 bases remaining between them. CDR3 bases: TGTGCCTGGAGTCCTTTGGTGGTTGGGGAAAAACTGTTTTTT. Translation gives CAWSPLVVGEKLFF.

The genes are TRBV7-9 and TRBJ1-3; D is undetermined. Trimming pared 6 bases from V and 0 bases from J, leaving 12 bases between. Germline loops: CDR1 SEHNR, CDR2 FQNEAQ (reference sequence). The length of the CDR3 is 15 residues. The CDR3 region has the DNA TGTGCCAGCAGATATAGCTTGAGCTCTGGAAACACCATATATTTT. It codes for CASRYSLSSGNTIYF.

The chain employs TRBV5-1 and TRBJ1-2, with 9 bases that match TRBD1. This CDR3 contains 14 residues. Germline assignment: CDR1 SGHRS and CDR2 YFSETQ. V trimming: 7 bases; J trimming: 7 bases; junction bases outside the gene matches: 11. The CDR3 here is CASRQGTGSGGYTF. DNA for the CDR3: TGCGCCAGCCGTCAGGGGACAGGGTCCGGTGGCTACACCTTC.

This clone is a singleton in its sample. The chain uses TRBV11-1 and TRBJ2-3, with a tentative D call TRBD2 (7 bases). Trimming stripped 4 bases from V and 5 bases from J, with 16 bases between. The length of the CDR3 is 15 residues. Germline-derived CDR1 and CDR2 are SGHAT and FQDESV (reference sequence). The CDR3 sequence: CASSSLGGAVDTQYF. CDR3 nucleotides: TGTGCCAGCAGCTCCCTGGGGGGGGCGGTAGATACGCAGTATTTT.

The CDR3 loop is CASSFTSALGYEQYF. CDR3 in DNA: TGCGCCAGCAGCTTTACTAGCGCGTTAGGCTACGAGCAGTACTTC. The V call is TRBV5-1, the J call TRBJ2-7; TRBD2 matches 7 bases. CDR3 length equals 15 residues. Trimming at V came to 2 bases and at J to 3 bases, leaving 8 bases not matched to a gene. Germline CDR1 reads SGHRS; CDR2 reads YFSETQ.

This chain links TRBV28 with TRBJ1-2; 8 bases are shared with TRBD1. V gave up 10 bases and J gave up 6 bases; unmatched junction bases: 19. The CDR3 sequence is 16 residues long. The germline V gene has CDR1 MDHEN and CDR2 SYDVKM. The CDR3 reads CATTEGTGPILNGYTF. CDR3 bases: TGTGCCACTACAGAAGGGACAGGCCCCATCCTCAATGGCTACACCTTC.

The CDR3 sequence: CASSVGYGQPQHF. The DNA for the CDR3 is TGTGCCAGCTCAGTAGGGTACGGGCAGCCCCAGCATTTT. The rearrangement links TRBV18 to TRBJ1-5, with D unresolved. Germline V gene data show CDR1 as KGHSH and CDR2 as LQKENI. CDR3 length: 13 residues. With 5 bases removed from V and 7 bases from J, the gap between germline ends came to 12 bases.

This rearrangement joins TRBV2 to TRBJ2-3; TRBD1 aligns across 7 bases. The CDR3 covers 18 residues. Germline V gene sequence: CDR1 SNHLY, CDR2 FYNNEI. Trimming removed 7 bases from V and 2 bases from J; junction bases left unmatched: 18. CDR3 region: CASKGAGGARRVTDTQYF. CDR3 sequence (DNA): TGTGCCAGCAAAGGGGCAGGGGGAGCTCGTAGGGTCACAGATACGCAGTATTTT.

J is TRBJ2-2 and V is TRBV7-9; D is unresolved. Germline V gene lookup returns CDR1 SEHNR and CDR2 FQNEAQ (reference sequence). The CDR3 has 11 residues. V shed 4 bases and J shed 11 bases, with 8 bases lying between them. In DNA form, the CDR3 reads TGTGCCAGCAGCTCGGTATATGAGCTGTTTTTT. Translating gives CASSSVYELFF.

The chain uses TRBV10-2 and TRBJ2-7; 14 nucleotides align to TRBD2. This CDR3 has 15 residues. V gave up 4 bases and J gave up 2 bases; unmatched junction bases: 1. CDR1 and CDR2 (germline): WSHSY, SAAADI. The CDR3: CASSAGLAGAYEQYF. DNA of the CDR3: TGCGCCAGCAGTGCGGGACTAGCGGGAGCCTACGAGCAGTACTTC.

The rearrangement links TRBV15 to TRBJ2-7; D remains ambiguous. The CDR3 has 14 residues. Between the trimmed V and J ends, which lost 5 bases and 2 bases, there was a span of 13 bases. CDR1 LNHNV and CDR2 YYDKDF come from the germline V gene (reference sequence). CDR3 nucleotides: TGTGCCACCAGCGGCCCCGCCGCACCCTACGAGCAGTACTTC. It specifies CATSGPAAPYEQYF. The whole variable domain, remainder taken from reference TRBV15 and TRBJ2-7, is DAMVIQNPRYQVTQFGKPVTLSCSQTLNHNVMYWYQQKSSQAPKLLFHYYDKDFNNEADTPDNFQSRRPNTSFCFLDIRSPGLGDTAMYLCATSGPAAPYEQYFGPGTRLTVT.

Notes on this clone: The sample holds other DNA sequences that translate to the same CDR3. The CDR3 DNA sequence: TGTGCCAGCAGTTCACAGGGGAACTATGGCTACACCTTC. Encoded protein: CASSSQGNYGYTF. The chain carries TRBV27 and TRBJ1-2; 7 nucleotides align to TRBD1. The V gene's germline CDR1 is MNHEY and CDR2 SMNVEV (reference sequence). With V trimmed by 4 bases and J by 2 bases, 1 base remained unmatched. The CDR3 loop spans 13 amino acids.

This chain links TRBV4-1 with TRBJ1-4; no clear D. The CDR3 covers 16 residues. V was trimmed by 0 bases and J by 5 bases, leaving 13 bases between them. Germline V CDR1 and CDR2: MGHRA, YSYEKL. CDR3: CASSQDLGSFNEKLFF. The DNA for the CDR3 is TGCGCCAGCAGCCAAGATTTGGGGAGTTTCAATGAAAAACTGTTTTTT.

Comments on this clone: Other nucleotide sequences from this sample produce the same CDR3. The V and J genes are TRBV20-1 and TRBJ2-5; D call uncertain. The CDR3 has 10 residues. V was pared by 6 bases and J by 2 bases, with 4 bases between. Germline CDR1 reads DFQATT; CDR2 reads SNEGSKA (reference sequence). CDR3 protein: CSAKQETQYF. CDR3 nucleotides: TGCAGTGCAAAGCAAGAGACCCAGTACTTC.

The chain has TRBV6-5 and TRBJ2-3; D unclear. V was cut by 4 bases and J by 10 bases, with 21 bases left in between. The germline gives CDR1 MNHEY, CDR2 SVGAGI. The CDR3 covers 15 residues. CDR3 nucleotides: TGTGCCAGCAGTTCACGCAGCAGTCCTGAAGTGTCGCAGTATTTT. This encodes CASSSRSSPEVSQYF.

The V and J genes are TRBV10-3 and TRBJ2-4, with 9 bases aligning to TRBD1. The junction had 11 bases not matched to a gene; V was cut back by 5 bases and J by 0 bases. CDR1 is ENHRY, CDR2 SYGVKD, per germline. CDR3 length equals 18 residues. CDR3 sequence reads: CAISPVPGQGLAKNIQYF. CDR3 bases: TGTGCCATCAGTCCGGTGCCGGGACAGGGTCTAGCCAAAAACATTCAGTACTTC.

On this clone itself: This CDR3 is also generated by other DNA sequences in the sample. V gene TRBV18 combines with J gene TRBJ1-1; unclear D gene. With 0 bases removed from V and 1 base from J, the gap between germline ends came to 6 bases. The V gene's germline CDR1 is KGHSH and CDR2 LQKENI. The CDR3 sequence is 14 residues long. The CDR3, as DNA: TGTGCCAGCTCACCACCGTCTACGAACACTGAAGCTTTCTTT. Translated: CASSPPSTNTEAFF.

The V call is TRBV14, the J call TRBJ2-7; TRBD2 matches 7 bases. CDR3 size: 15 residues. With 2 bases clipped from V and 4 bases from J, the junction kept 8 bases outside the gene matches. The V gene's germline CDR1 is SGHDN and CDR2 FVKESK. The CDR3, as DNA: TGTGCCAGCAGCCAACTAGGGACTACCGGTTACGAGCAGTACTTC. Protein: CASSQLGTTGYEQYF.

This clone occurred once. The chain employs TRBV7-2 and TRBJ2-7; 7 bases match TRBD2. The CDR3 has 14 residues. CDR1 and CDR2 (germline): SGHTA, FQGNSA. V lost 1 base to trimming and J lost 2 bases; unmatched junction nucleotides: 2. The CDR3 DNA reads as TGTGCCAGCAGCTTAGAGAGCGGGGCCTACGAGCAGTACTTC. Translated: CASSLESGAYEQYF.

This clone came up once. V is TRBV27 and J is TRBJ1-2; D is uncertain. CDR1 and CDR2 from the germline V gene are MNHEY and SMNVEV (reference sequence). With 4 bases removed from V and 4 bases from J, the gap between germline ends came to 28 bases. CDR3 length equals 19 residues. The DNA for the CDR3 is TGTGCCAGCAGTTCAACCTCCGGGAGCCGTATGACATCCTTCTATGGCTACACCTTC. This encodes CASSSTSGSRMTSFYGYTF.

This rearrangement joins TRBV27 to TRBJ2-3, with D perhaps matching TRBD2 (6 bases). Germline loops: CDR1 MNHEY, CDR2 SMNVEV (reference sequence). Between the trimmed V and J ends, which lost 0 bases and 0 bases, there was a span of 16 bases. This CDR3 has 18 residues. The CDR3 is CASSLSSWEAFSTDTQYF. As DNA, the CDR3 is TGTGCCAGCAGTTTATCGTCCTGGGAGGCTTTTAGCACAGATACGCAGTATTTT.

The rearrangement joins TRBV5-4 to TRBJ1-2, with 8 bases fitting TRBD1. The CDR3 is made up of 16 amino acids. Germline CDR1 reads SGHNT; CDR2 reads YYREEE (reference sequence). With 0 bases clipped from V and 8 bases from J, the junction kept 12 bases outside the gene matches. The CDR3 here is CASSLASGQGDRGYTF. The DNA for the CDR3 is TGTGCCAGCAGCTTGGCCTCAGGACAGGGAGATCGGGGCTACACCTTC.